The rows below give T cell receptor beta chains drawn from one sample of a study of blood T cell repertoires in COVID-19. Profiling relied on immunoSEQ multiplex PCR, and the TCRdb table lists in-frame clones only, not all of them. The sample has under 400,000 clones; more than 70% are singletons. What was sequenced was PBMCs or T cells enriched from blood (not recorded which). The receptor set was obtained from a man aged 35 to 55 in a cohort exposed to, infected with or recovered from COVID-19 (not recorded which). Both conserved end residues are part of each CDR3. The D gene is left open where the match is weak. Clone size is given for some rows only: seen once, a few or many times, or a class if the clone is expanded.

j_call: TRBJ2-3
v_call: TRBV30
d_call: NA
clone_size: NA
cdr3_aa: CAWMGGATQYF
cdr3_nt: TGTGCCTGGATGGGGGGTGCTACGCAGTATTTT

j_call: TRBJ1-1
v_call: TRBV28
d_call: NA
clone_size: NA
cdr3_aa: CASSLGGKNTEAFF
cdr3_nt: TGTGCCAGCAGTCTTGGGGGGAAGAACACTGAAGCTTTCTTT

j_call: TRBJ1-5
v_call: TRBV28
d_call: NA
clone_size: NA
cdr3_aa: CASSLRSQPQHF
cdr3_nt: TGTGCCAGCAGTCTCCGCAGTCAGCCCCAGCATTTT

j_call: TRBJ2-7
v_call: TRBV30
d_call: TRBD2
clone_size: once
cdr3_aa: CAWNKRGTYEQYF
cdr3_nt: TGTGCCTGGAATAAGCGGGGGACCTACGAGCAGTACTTC

j_call: TRBJ2-1
v_call: TRBV11-2
d_call: TRBD2
clone_size: NA
cdr3_aa: CATREGLGLNEQFF
cdr3_nt: TGTGCCACGCGGGAGGGACTAGGCCTCAATGAGCAGTTCTTC

j_call: TRBJ2-7
v_call: TRBV2
d_call: TRBD2
clone_size: NA
cdr3_aa: CASSEWREVWYEQYF
cdr3_nt: TGTGCCAGCAGTGAATGGCGGGAGGTTTGGTACGAGCAGTACTTC

j_call: TRBJ1-1
v_call: TRBV30
d_call: NA
clone_size: NA
cdr3_aa: CAWSVSGPEAFF
cdr3_nt: TGTGCCTGGAGTGTATCTGGCCCTGAAGCTTTCTTT

j_call: TRBJ2-7
v_call: TRBV24-1
d_call: TRBD1
clone_size: NA
cdr3_aa: CATSDRDRVRYF
cdr3_nt: TGTGCCACCAGTGACCGGGACAGGGTAAGGTACTTC

j_call: TRBJ1-1
v_call: TRBV5-1
d_call: NA
clone_size: NA
cdr3_aa: CASSTGQTMNTEAFF
cdr3_nt: TGCGCCAGCAGCACGGGACAAACAATGAACACTGAAGCTTTCTTT

j_call: TRBJ2-2
v_call: TRBV2
d_call: NA
clone_size: NA
cdr3_aa: CASRHQGRDGELFF
cdr3_nt: TGTGCCAGCAGGCACCAGGGGCGAGACGGGGAGCTGTTTTTT

j_call: TRBJ2-2
v_call: TRBV2
d_call: TRBD2
clone_size: NA
cdr3_aa: CASSVAGVTGELFF
cdr3_nt: TGTGCCAGCAGTGTCGCGGGAGTGACCGGGGAGCTGTTTTTT

j_call: TRBJ2-7
v_call: TRBV5-1
d_call: NA
clone_size: NA
cdr3_aa: CASRGAGGTYEQYF
cdr3_nt: TGCGCCAGCAGGGGAGCGGGTGGGACCTACGAGCAGTACTTC